A selection of T cell receptor beta chains follows, all from one sample in a study of T cells in Graves' hyperthyroidism and ophthalmopathy. TCRdb fed the multiplex PCR reads into MiXCR, producing one record per CDR3 protein. The sample lists roughly 700,000 distinct CDR3 sequences, 12% to 15% occurring once. Sequencing was performed on blood. The receptors derive from a woman between 18 and 30 years old with Graves' hyperthyroidism. CDR3s include the opening cysteine and the closing phenylalanine or tryptophan. A D gene is named only where the DNA matches it firmly.

TRBJ1-2 | . | TRBV6-1 | CASGLKGSLYAGYTF
TRBJ2-3 | TRBD2 | TRBV28 | CASSSPGTSGVTQDTQYF
TRBJ1-6 | TRBD1 | TRBV15 | CATSPGGLGNSPLHF
TRBJ2-3 | . | TRBV7-7 | CASSLAREDTQYF
TRBJ2-7 | . | TRBV3-1 | CASSQTWEQYF
TRBJ2-5 | TRBD1 | TRBV16 | CASSQRTGGEETQYF
TRBJ2-7 | TRBD2 | TRBV6-1 | CAVGLAGVGEQYF
TRBJ1-2 | . | TRBV30 | CAWNRGGQGPYGYTF
TRBJ2-3 | . | TRBV6-1 | CASSDRNRADTQYF
TRBJ1-3 | . | TRBV30 | CAWRAGGAGNTIYF
TRBJ1-5 | . | TRBV20-1 | CSAGQGQENQPQHF
TRBJ1-6 | . | TRBV20-1 | CSAQFHRDGNSPLHF
TRBJ2-1 | . | TRBV20-1 | CSAWTPYNEQFF
TRBJ2-7 | TRBD1 | TRBV4-3 | CASSQAPGQGIEQYF
TRBJ2-7 | . | TRBV11-3 | CASSLAGRDIFSGLYEQYF
TRBJ2-3 | TRBD1 | TRBV6-1 | CASSGDSRTDTQYF
TRBJ2-7 | TRBD2 | TRBV2 | CASSDLAGIYEQYF
TRBJ2-7 | . | TRBV29-1 | CSAGEGQDYEQYF
TRBJ2-2 | . | TRBV6-2/TRBV6-3 | CASTALARGTGELFF
TRBJ2-1 | . | TRBV11-1 | CASSEIRGSSYNEQFF
TRBJ2-5 | TRBD2 | TRBV6-1 | CASVGTSGMLETQYF
TRBJ1-5 | . | TRBV2 | CASRFRELSQGPDGQPQHF
TRBJ1-1 | . | TRBV5-1 | CASRGVRRRTTATEAFF
TRBJ2-1 | TRBD2 | TRBV11-3 | CASSLSAGAYNEQFF
TRBJ1-6 | TRBD1 | TRBV7-9 | CASSFGLGRRQGGKSSYNSPLHF
TRBJ2-3 | . | TRBV6-1 | CAIDGGRASYRGTDTQYF
TRBJ2-1 | . | TRBV28 | CASSSATSVRENEQFF
TRBJ1-4 | . | TRBV12-3/TRBV12-4 | CASSLSGPRPTNEKLFF
TRBJ2-1 | TRBD1 | TRBV9 | CASSVGQFVYNEQFF
TRBJ1-6 | . | TRBV20-1 | CSARGPRANNSPLHF
TRBJ1-6 | . | TRBV12-3/TRBV12-4 | CASSPSGTLNYNSPLHF
TRBJ1-5 | . | TRBV20-1 | CSALQWEGVYSNQPQHF
TRBJ1-5 | TRBD1 | TRBV2 | CASNDRGSSNQPQHF
TRBJ1-6 | . | TRBV7-3 | CASSLKADSPLHF
TRBJ2-5 | TRBD2 | TRBV6-2/TRBV6-3 | CASSYGGGLAAQETQYF
TRBJ2-1 | TRBD2 | TRBV4-2 | CASSQDASGSYNEQFF
TRBJ1-1 | . | TRBV30 | CAWKHRENTEAFF
TRBJ1-1 | TRBD1 | TRBV19 | CASSPAIILQGMNTEAFF
TRBJ2-3 | . | TRBV9 | CASSALQDTQYF
TRBJ2-3 | . | TRBV6-5 | CASSYGGQVFSPDTQYF
TRBJ2-5 | TRBD2 | TRBV10-3 | CAISEPVGGGQETQYF
TRBJ1-1 | . | TRBV5-1 | CASTFGTEAFF
TRBJ1-1 | TRBD1 | TRBV6-1 | CASGTGATEAFF
TRBJ2-7 | TRBD2 | TRBV2 | CAQKTVGGGRRYEQYF
TRBJ2-7 | TRBD2 | TRBV7-2 | CASSLEPGLVYEQYF
TRBJ2-1 | TRBD2 | TRBV7-9 | CASKKLAGNNEQFF
TRBJ2-5 | . | TRBV12-3/TRBV12-4 | CASSLGRTLEETQYF
TRBJ2-1 | . | TRBV29-1 | CSVGPQGYNEQFF
TRBJ1-2 | . | TRBV6-2/TRBV6-3 | CASTKPPRNYGYTF
TRBJ2-1 | . | TRBV7-8 | CASSLDGVGRQNEQFF
TRBJ2-7 | TRBD1 | TRBV4-3 | CASSQIQGAVYEQYF
TRBJ1-2 | . | TRBV29-1 | CSVEVPGDGYTF
TRBJ2-5 | . | TRBV24-1 | CATSALGTGQETQYF